This record concerns one T cell receptor beta chain sequence. In the library, individual cDNA molecules carried attached unique molecular identifiers. TCRdb re-analysed the 5' RACE reads in MiXCR, keeping a single row per CDR3 protein. The table lists tens of thousands of distinct CDR3 sequences, under 15% of them singletons. This sample was taken from a study of early T cells in non-severe SARS-CoV-2 infection. The germline V gene has CDR1 MNHEY and CDR2 SMNVEV (reference sequence). V lost 6 bases, J lost 0 bases, and 15 bases lay in between. This CDR3 region has 15 residues. V gene TRBV27 combines with J gene TRBJ2-7; D perhaps matches TRBD2 (5 bases). Sequenced material: whole blood. The TCR originated in an adult who was a healthcare worker with PCR-confirmed SARS-CoV-2 infection or an uninfected control (not recorded which). The CDR3 protein is CASSLDYARSYEQYF. DNA for the CDR3: TGTGCCAGCAGCCTTGACTACGCCCGCTCCTACGAGCAGTACTTC.